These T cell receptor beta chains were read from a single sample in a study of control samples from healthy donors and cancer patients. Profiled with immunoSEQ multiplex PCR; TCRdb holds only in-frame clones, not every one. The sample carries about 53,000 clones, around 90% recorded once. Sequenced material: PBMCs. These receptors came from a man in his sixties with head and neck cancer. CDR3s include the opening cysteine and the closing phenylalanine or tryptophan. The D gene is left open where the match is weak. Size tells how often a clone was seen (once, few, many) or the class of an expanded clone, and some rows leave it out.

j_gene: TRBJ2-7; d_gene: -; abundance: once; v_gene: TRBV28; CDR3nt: TGTGCCAGCAGTTTAATTCTAACAACCAACCCCTACGAGCAGTACTTC; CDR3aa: CASSLILTTNPYEQYF
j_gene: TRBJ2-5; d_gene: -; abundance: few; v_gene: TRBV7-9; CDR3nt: TGTGCCAGCAGCTTAAACAGAAAAGAGACCCAGTACTTC; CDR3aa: CASSLNRKETQYF
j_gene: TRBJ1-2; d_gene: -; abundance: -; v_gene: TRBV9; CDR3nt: TGTGCCAGCAGCGTAGCTGTAGGGTATGGCTACACCTTC; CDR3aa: CASSVAVGYGYTF
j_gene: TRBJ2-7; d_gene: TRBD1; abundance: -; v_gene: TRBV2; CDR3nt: TGTGCCAGTTCTTATGACAGGGGGTTCTACGAGCAGTACTTC; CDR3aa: CASSYDRGFYEQYF
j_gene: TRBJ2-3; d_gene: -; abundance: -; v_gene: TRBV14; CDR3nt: TGTGCCAGCAGCCAGCTAACCACAGGGGGGGTCGCAGATACGCAGTATTTT; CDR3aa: CASSQLTTGGVADTQYF
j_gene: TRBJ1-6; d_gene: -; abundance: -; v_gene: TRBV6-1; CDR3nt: TGTGCCAGCAGTGAGAATAAAGGGAGATATAATTCACCCCTCCACTTT; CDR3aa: CASSENKGRYNSPLHF
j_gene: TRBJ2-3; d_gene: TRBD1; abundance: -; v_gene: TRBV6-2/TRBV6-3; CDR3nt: TGTGCCAGCAGTCCCTACCGACAGGGTTCCACAGATACGCAGTATTTT; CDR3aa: CASSPYRQGSTDTQYF
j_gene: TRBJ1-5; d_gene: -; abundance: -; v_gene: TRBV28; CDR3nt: TGTGCCAGCAGTGCGACCGGGGGGAGCAATCAGCCCCAGCATTTT; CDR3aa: CASSATGGSNQPQHF
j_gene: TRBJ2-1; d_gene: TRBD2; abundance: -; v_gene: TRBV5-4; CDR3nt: TGTGCCAGCAGCTTCAAGCGGGAGGGCCGGAATGAGCAGTTCTTC; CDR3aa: CASSFKREGRNEQFF
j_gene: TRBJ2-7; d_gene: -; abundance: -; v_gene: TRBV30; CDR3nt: TGTGCCTGGAACGGAGGGAGCTCCTACGAGCAGTACTTC; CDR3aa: CAWNGGSSYEQYF
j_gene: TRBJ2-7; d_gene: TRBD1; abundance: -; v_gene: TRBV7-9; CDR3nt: TGTGCCAGCAGCTCAAGGGGGCGTGAGGCCGAGCAGTACTTC; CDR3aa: CASSSRGREAEQYF
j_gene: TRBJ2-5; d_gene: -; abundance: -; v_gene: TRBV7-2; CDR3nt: TGTGCCAGCAGCCCATCGATCATGACCCAGTACTTC; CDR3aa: CASSPSIMTQYF
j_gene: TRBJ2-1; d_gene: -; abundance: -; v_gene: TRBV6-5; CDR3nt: TGTGCCAGCAGGGATCAGGGTCCGATGTTCTTC; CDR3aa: CASRDQGPMFF
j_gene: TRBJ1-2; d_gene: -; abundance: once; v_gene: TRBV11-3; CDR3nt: TGTGCCAGCAGCTTCAGGAGTAAGTATGGCTACACCTTC; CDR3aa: CASSFRSKYGYTF
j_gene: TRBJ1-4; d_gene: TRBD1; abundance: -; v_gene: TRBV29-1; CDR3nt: TGCAGCGTTGAGATCGGGACAGAACATGAAAAACTGTTTTTT; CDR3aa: CSVEIGTEHEKLFF
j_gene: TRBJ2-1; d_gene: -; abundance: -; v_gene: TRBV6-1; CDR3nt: TGTGCCAGCAGTGAAAGCTCTGTAAATGAGCAGTTCTTC; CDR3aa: CASSESSVNEQFF
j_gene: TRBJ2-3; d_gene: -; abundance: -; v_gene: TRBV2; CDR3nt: TGTGCCAGCAGTGTATCGGGGGGCTATACGCAGTATTTT; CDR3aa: CASSVSGGYTQYF
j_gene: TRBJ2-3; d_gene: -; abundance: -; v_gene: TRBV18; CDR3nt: TGTGCCAGCTTACCATTCCAGGAGTCCACAGATACGCAGTATTTT; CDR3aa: CASLPFQESTDTQYF
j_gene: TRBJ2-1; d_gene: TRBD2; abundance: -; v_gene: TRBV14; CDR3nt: TGTGCCAGCAGCCAATCACTATTACTAGCGGGAGCTCACAATGAGCAGTTCTTC; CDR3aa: CASSQSLLLAGAHNEQFF
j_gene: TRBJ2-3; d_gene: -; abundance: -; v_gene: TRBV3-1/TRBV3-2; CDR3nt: TGTGCCAGCAGCAAGGGGGTTGGCGTACCGGACACAGATACGCAGTATTTT; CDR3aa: CASSKGVGVPDTDTQYF